The rows below give T cell receptor beta chains drawn from one sample of a study of cytomegalovirus exposure and HLA in healthy donors. Assay: immunoSEQ multiplex PCR; the TCRdb copy retains only in-frame clones and omits some. The sample lists some 240,000 clones; around 87% were seen once. The sequenced sample was PBMCs. The receptors were sampled from a woman aged 25 to 39 in good health and CMV-seropositive. Each CDR3 is given with its conserved first and last residue. D genes are given only for firm matches. A row's size may be missing; if present it is once, few, many or a size class.

j_gene,len,v_gene,abundance,d_gene,CDR3aa,CDR3nt
TRBJ1-2,14,TRBV11-3,-,-,CASSLDAATGGYTF,TGTGCCAGCAGCTTAGACGCGGCTACGGGGGGCTACACCTTC
TRBJ1-4,15,TRBV19,-,TRBD1,CASSAWTGNNEKLFF,TGTGCCAGTAGTGCCTGGACAGGGAATAATGAAAAACTGTTTTTT
TRBJ2-1,12,TRBV5-1,-,-,CASSLEGGVQFF,TGCGCCAGCAGCTTGGAAGGGGGAGTTCAGTTCTTC
TRBJ2-7,12,TRBV5-1,-,TRBD1,CASRQGAYEQYF,TGCGCCAGCAGACAGGGGGCCTACGAGCAGTACTTC
TRBJ2-7,14,TRBV30,-,TRBD1,CAWSGGQGGYEQYF,TGTGCCTGGAGTGGGGGACAGGGGGGGTACGAGCAGTACTTC
TRBJ2-1,16,TRBV9,-,TRBD2,CASSVAAGVGNNEQFF,TGTGCCAGCAGCGTAGCGGCGGGAGTGGGAAATAATGAGCAGTTCTTC
TRBJ1-2,15,TRBV5-4,once,TRBD1,CASSRITDRGQGYTF,TGTGCCAGCAGCCGAATTACCGACAGGGGGCAAGGCTACACCTTC
TRBJ2-7,15,TRBV10-1,-,TRBD1,CASSDQQGLSYEQYF,TGCGCCAGCAGTGACCAACAGGGGTTGTCCTACGAGCAGTACTTC
TRBJ2-5,15,TRBV18,-,TRBD1,CASSLPGTGRETQYF,TGTGCCAGCTCACTCCCCGGGACAGGGCGGGAGACCCAGTACTTC
TRBJ2-2,13,TRBV28,-,-,CASSPPSYGELFF,TGTGCCAGCAGTCCCCCTAGCTACGGGGAGCTGTTTTTT
TRBJ2-7,17,TRBV6-1,-,-,CASSAARYRRGFYEQYF,TGTGCCAGCAGTGCCGCCAGGTACAGGAGGGGTTTTTACGAGCAGTACTTC
TRBJ1-2,14,TRBV5-4,-,-,CASSSGGINYGYTF,TGTGCCAGCAGCTCCGGGGGGATCAACTATGGCTACACCTTC
TRBJ1-1,11,TRBV7-6,once,-,CASSSGSEAFF,TGTGCCAGCAGCTCCGGGTCCGAAGCTTTCTTT
TRBJ1-1,17,TRBV27,-,TRBD1,CASSSGTGGVVNTEAFF,TGTGCCAGCAGTTCCGGGACAGGGGGCGTCGTGAACACTGAAGCTTTCTTT
TRBJ1-3,15,TRBV30,-,-,CAWEKGHSSGNTIYF,TGTGCCTGGGAAAAAGGACATTCCTCTGGAAACACCATATATTTT
TRBJ1-2,14,TRBV5-1,-,-,CASSGTTFDYGYTF,TGCGCCAGCAGCGGGACAACCTTCGACTATGGCTACACCTTC
TRBJ2-1,12,TRBV30,-,-,CAWSGGRGEQFF,TGTGCCTGGAGTGGAGGTAGGGGAGAGCAGTTCTTC
TRBJ2-1,14,TRBV28,-,TRBD1,CASSTGTGTNEQFF,TGTGCCAGCAGCACCGGGACAGGGACTAATGAGCAGTTCTTC
TRBJ2-5,14,TRBV9,-,-,CASSVGTAQETQYF,TGTGCCAGCAGCGTAGGGACAGCTCAAGAGACCCAGTACTTC
TRBJ1-2,13,TRBV10-2,-,-,CASRLGGYYGYTF,TGCGCCAGCAGATTGGGGGGGTACTATGGCTACACCTTC
TRBJ1-2,15,TRBV11-2,-,-,CASSLDNSPLYGYTF,TGTGCCAGCAGCTTAGACAACTCACCCCTCTATGGCTACACCTTC
TRBJ2-7,15,TRBV2,-,TRBD1,CASLPGTVLSYEQYF,TGTGCCAGCCTGCCCGGGACAGTCCTATCCTACGAGCAGTACTTC